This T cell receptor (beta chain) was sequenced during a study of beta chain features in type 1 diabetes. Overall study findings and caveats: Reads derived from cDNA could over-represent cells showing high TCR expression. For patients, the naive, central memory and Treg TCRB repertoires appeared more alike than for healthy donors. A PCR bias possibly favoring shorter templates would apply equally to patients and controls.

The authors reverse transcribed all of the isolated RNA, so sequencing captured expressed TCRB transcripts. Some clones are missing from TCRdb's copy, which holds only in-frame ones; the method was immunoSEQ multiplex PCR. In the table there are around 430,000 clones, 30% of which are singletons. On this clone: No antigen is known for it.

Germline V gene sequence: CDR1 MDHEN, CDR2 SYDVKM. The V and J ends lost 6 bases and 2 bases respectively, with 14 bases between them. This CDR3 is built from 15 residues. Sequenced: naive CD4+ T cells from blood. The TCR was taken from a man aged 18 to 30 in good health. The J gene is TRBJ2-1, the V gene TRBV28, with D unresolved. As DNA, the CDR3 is TGTGCCAGCAGCTCCCCTTCAGGAGCCTACAATGAGCAGTTCTTC. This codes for CASSSPSGAYNEQFF.